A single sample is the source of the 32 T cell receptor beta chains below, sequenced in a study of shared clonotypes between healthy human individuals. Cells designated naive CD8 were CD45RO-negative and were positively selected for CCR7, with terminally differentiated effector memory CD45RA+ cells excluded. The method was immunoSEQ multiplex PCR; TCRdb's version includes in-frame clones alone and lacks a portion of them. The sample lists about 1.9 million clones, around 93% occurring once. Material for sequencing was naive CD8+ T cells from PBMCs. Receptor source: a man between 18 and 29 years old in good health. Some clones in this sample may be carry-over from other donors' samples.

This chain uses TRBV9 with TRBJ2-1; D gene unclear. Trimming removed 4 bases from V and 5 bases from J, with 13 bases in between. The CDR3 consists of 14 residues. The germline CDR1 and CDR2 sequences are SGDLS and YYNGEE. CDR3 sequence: CASSPPRRDNEQFF. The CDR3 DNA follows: TGTGCCAGCAGCCCTCCCCGACGGGACAATGAGCAGTTCTTC. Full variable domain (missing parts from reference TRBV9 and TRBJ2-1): DSGVTQTPKHLITATGQRVTLRCSPRSGDLSVYWYQQSLDQGLQFLIQYYNGEERAKGNILERFSAQQFPDLHSELNLSSLELGDSALYFCASSPPRRDNEQFFGPGTRLTVL.

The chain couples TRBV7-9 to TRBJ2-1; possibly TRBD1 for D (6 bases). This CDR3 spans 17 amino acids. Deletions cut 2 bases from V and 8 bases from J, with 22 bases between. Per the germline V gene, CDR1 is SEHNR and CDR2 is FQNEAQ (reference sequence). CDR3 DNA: TGTGCCAGCAGCTTATTTGGGGGCGGCCCCACCGGGCATGAGCAGTTCTTC. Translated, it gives CASSLFGGGPTGHEQFF.

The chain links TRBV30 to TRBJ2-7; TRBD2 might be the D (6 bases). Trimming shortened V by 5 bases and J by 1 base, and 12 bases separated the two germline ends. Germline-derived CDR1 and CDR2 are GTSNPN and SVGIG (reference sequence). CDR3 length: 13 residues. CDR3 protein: CAWCPGLSYEQYF. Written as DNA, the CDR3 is TGTGCCTGGTGTCCGGGACTTTCCTACGAGCAGTACTTC.

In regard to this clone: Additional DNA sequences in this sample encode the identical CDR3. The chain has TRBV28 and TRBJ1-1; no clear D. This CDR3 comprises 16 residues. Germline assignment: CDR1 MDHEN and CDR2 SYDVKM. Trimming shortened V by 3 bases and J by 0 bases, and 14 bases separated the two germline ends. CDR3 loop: CASSFSLTQMNTEAFF. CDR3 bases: TGTGCCAGCAGTTTCAGCCTCACGCAGATGAACACTGAAGCTTTCTTT.

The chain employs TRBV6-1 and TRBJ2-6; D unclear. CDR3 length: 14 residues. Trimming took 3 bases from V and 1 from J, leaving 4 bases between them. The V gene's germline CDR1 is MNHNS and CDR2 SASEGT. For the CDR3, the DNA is TGTGCCAGCAGTGAGGAGTCTGGGGCCAACGTCCTGACTTTC. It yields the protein CASSEESGANVLTF.

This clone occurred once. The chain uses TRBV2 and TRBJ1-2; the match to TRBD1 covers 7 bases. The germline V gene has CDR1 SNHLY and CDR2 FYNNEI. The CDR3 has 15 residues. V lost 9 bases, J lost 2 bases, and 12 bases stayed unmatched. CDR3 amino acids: CARSGQLNFNYGYTF. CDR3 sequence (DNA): TGTGCCAGGTCGGGACAGCTAAATTTCAACTATGGCTACACCTTC.

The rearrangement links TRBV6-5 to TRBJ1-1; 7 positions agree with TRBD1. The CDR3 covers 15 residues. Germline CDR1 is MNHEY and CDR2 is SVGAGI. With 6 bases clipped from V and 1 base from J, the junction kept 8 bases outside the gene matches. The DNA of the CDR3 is TGTGCCAGCAGCCTTACCCGACAGGGGAACACTGAAGCTTTCTTT. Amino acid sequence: CASSLTRQGNTEAFF.

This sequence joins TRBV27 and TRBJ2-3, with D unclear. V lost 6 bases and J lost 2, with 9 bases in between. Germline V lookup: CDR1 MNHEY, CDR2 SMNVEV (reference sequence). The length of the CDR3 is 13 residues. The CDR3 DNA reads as TGTGCCAGCAGAGGGCTTTACACAGATACGCAGTATTTT. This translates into CASRGLYTDTQYF.

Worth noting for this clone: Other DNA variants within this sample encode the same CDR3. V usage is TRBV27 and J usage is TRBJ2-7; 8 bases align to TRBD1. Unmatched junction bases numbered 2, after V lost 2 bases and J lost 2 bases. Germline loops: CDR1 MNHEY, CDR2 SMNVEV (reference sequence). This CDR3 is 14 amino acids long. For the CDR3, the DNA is TGTGCCAGCAGTTTAGGACAGGGCGCCTACGAGCAGTACTTC. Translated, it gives CASSLGQGAYEQYF.

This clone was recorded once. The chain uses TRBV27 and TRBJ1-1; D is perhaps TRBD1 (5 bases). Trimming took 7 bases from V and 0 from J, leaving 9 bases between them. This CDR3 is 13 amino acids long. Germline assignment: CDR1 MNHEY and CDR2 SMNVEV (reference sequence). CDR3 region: CASIGHMNTEAFF. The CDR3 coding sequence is TGTGCCAGCATCGGACACATGAACACTGAAGCTTTCTTT.

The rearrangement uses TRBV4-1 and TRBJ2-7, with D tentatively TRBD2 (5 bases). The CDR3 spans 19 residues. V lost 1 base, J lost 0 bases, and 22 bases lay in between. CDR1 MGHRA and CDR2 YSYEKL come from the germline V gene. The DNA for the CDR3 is TGCGCCAGCAGCCAAGTACTCGGGGTTCCCCCAAGAGGCTCCTACGAGCAGTACTTC. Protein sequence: CASSQVLGVPPRGSYEQYF.

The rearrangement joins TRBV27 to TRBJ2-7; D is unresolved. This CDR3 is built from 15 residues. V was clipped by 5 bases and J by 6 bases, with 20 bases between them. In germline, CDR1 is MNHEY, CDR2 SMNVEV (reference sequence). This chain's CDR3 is CASSRSAAGYAEQYF. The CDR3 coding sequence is TGTGCCAGCAGTCGGTCCGCCGCCGGGTATGCCGAGCAGTACTTC.

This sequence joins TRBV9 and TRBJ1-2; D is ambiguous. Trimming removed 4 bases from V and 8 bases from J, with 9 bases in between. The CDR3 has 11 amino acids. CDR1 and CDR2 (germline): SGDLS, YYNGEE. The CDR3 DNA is TGTGCCAGCAGCACCGCCGCGGGCTACACCTTC. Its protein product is CASSTAAGYTF.

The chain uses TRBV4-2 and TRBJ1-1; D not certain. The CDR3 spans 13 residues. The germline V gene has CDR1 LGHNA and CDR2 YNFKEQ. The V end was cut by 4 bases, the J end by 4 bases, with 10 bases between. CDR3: CASSLETPTEAFF. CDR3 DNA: TGTGCCAGCAGCCTAGAGACCCCCACTGAAGCTTTCTTT.

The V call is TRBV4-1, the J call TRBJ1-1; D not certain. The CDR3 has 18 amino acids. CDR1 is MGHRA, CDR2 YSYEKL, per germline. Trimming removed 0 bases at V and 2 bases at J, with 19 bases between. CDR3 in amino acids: CASSQERVSGGYNTEAFF. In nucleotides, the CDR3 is TGCGCCAGCAGCCAAGAAAGGGTCAGTGGAGGGTACAACACTGAAGCTTTCTTT.

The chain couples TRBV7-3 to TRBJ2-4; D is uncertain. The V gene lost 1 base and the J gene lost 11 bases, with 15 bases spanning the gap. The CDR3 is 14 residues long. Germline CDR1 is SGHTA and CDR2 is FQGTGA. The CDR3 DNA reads TGTGCCAGCAGCTTAAAGGCCTCCCCGGACGTTCAGTACTTC. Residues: CASSLKASPDVQYF.

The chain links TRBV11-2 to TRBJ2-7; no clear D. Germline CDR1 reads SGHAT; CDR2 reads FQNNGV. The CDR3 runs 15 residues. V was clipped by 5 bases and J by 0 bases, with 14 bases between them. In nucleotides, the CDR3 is TGTGCCAGCAGCCTAGGGCTCCCGAGCTCCTACGAGCAGTACTTC. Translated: CASSLGLPSSYEQYF.

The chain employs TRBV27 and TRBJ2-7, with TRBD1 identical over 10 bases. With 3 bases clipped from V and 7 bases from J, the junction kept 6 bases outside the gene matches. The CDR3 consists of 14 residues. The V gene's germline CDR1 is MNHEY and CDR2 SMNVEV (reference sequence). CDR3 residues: CASSFDRGPREQYF. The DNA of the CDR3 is TGTGCCAGCAGTTTTGACAGGGGGCCGAGGGAGCAGTACTTC.

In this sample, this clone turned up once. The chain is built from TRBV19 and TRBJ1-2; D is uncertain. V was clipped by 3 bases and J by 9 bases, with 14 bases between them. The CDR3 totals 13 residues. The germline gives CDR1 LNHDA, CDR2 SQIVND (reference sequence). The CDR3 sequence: CASSMTELGSYTF. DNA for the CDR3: TGTGCCAGTAGTATGACCGAATTGGGGAGCTACACCTTC. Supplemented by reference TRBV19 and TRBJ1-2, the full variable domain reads DGGITQSPKYLFRKEGQNVTLSCEQNLNHDAMYWYRQDPGQGLRLIYYSQIVNDFQKGDIAEGYSVSREKKESFPLTVTSAQKNPTAFYLCASSMTELGSYTFGSGTRLTVV.

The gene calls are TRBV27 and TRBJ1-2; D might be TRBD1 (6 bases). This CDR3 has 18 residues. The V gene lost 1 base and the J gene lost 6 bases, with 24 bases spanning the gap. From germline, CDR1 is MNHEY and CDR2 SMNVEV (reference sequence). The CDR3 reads CASSLWAGDGGSADGYTF. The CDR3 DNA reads TGTGCCAGCAGTTTATGGGCAGGGGACGGGGGTTCCGCGGATGGCTACACCTTC.

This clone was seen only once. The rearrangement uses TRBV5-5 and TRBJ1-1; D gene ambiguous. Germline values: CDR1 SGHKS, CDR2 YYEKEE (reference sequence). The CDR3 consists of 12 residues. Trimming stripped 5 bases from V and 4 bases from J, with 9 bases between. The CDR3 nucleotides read TGTGCCAGCAGTTTTCCGTCCACTGAAGCTTTCTTT. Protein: CASSFPSTEAFF.

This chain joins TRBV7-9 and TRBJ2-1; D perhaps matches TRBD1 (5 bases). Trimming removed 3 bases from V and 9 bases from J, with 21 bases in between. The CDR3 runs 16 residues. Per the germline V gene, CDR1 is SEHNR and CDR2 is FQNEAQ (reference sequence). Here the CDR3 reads CASSFPRQGEFREQFF. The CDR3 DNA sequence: TGTGCCAGCAGCTTCCCACGGCAGGGTGAGTTCCGTGAGCAGTTCTTC.

The CDR3 bases are TGTGCCAGCAGTCCCTCGGGGCGGGAGTCCTACGAGCAGTACTTC. Amino acid sequence: CASSPSGRESYEQYF. V usage is TRBV27 and J usage is TRBJ2-7; 7 bases match TRBD2. With V trimmed by 5 bases and J by 1 base, 8 bases remained unmatched. The CDR3 is 15 amino acids. Germline loops: CDR1 MNHEY, CDR2 SMNVEV (reference sequence).

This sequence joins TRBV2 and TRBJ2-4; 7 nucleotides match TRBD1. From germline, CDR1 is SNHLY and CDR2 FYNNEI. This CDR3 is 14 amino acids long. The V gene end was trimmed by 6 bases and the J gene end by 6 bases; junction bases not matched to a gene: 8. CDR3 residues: CASRPPRTGNIQYF. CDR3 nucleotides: TGTGCCAGCAGGCCCCCCAGGACAGGAAACATTCAGTACTTC.

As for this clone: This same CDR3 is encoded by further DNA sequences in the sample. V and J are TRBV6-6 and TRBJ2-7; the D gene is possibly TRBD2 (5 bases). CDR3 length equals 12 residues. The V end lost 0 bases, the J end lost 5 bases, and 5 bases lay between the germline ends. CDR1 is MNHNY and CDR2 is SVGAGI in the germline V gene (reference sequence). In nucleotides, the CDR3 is TGTGCCAGCAGTTACTCGCGGGACGAGCAGTACTTC. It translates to CASSYSRDEQYF.

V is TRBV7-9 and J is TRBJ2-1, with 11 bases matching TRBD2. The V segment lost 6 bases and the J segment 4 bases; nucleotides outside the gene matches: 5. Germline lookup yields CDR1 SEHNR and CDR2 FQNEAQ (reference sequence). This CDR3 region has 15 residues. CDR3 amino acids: CASRRLAGPYNEQFF. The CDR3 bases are TGTGCCAGCAGGCGACTAGCGGGGCCTTACAATGAGCAGTTCTTC.

The chain's CDR3 is CASSQEDPGARTDTQYF. The CDR3 bases are TGTGCCAGCAGCCAAGAAGACCCGGGAGCGAGGACAGATACGCAGTATTTT. The chain couples TRBV14 to TRBJ2-3; D might be TRBD2 (6 bases). Trimming shortened V by 0 bases and J by 3 bases, and 16 bases separated the two germline ends. The CDR3 length is 17 residues. Germline loops: CDR1 SGHDN, CDR2 FVKESK.

The CDR3 is CASSGGPYEQYF. The DNA for the CDR3 is TGTGCCAGCAGTGGAGGGCCCTACGAGCAGTACTTC. The chain combines TRBV11-1 with TRBJ2-7; the D gene is possibly TRBD2 (6 bases). In germline, CDR1 is SGHAT, CDR2 FQDESV (reference sequence). Trimming took 6 bases from V and 2 from J, leaving 8 bases between them. This CDR3 has 12 amino acids.

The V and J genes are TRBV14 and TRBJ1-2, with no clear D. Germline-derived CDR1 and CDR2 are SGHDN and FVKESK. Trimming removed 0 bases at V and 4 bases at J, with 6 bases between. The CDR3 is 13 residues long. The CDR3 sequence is CASSQDRSYGYTF. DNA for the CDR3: TGTGCCAGCAGCCAAGACAGGTCCTATGGCTACACCTTC.

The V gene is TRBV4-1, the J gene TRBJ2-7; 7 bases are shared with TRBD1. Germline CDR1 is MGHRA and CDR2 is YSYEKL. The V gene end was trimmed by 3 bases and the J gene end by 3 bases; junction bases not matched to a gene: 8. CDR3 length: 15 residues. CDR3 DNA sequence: TGCGCCAGCAGCCATACAGGGGATTTGGGCTACGAGCAGTACTTC. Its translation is CASSHTGDLGYEQYF.

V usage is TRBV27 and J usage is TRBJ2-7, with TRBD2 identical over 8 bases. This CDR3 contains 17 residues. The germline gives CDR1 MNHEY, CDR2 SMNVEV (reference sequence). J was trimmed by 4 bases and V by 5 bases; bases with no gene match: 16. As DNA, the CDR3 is TGTGCCAGCAGTCTTGCCGGGACTAGTTTGAGTCGGTACGAGCAGTACTTC. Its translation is CASSLAGTSLSRYEQYF.

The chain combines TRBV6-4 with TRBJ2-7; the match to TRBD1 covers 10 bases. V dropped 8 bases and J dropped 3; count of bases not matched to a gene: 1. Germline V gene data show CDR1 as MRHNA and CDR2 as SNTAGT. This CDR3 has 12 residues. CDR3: CASRDRGYEQYF. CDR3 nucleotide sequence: TGTGCCAGCCGGGACAGGGGCTACGAGCAGTACTTC.